This is a list of T cell receptor beta chains from one sample in a study of cytomegalovirus exposure and HLA in healthy donors. TCRdb's table, derived via immunoSEQ multiplex PCR, lists solely in-frame clones and lacks some. The table includes 150,000 to 200,000 clones, approximately 76% detected once. The sequenced material came from PBMCs. The receptors come from a man aged 55 to 69 in good health and CMV-seronegative. Each CDR3 is given with its conserved first and last residue. A D gene is named only where the DNA matches it firmly. Some rows mark clone size as missing; the rest say once, few, many or name a class of expanded clone.

V,D,J,size,length,CDR3,DNA
TRBV5-1,TRBD2,TRBJ2-1,.,15,CASSLVDPSGDEQFF,TGCGCCAGCAGCTTGGTGGATCCTAGCGGGGATGAGCAGTTCTTC
TRBV5-1,TRBD1,TRBJ2-7,.,16,CASSGGGQGRTYEQYF,TGCGCCAGCAGCGGGGGGGGACAGGGGAGAACCTACGAGCAGTACTTC
TRBV4-3,TRBD1,TRBJ2-5,.,14,CASSPRTGAETQYF,TGCGCCAGCAGCCCTAGGACAGGGGCGGAGACCCAGTACTTC
TRBV25-1,TRBD1,TRBJ2-1,few,14,CASGWTGPYNEQFF,TGTGCCAGCGGATGGACAGGGCCCTACAATGAGCAGTTCTTC
TRBV7-2,.,TRBJ2-4,.,14,CASSPSRGKDIQYF,TGTGCCAGCAGCCCAAGCAGGGGAAAAGACATCCAGTACTTC
TRBV5-6,.,TRBJ2-3,.,15,CASTSPTVSTDTQYF,TGTGCCAGCACCTCCCCGACTGTTAGCACAGATACGCAGTATTTT
TRBV4-3,.,TRBJ1-1,.,16,CASSRISSGPTTEAFF,TGCGCCAGCAGCCGAATTTCGTCTGGGCCCACCACTGAAGCTTTCTTT
TRBV7-9,TRBD1,TRBJ1-2,.,12,CSSSLGTGGYTF,TGTTCCAGCAGCTTGGGGACAGGGGGCTACACCTTC
TRBV28,TRBD1,TRBJ1-2,.,17,CASNLFRQGARGHGYTF,TGTGCCAGCAACTTATTTCGACAGGGGGCGAGGGGCCATGGCTACACCTTC
TRBV27,TRBD1,TRBJ2-5,once,17,CASSPPGGTGLYKTQYF,TGTGCCAGCAGTCCCCCCGGTGGGACAGGGCTTTACAAGACCCAGTACTTC
TRBV30,.,TRBJ2-3,few,13,CAGRDWSTDTQYF,TGTGCCGGCCGGGACTGGAGCACAGATACGCAGTATTTT
TRBV4-1,TRBD1,TRBJ1-2,.,14,CASGLTGNPLGYTF,TGCGCCAGCGGATTGACAGGGAATCCCCTTGGCTACACCTTC
TRBV10-3,.,TRBJ2-7,.,16,CAISDPSLQGLYEQYF,TGTGCCATCAGTGACCCGTCCTTGCAGGGGTTGTACGAGCAGTACTTC
TRBV7-2,TRBD1,TRBJ1-6,.,16,CASSRRTGELNSPLHF,TGTGCCAGCAGCCGCAGGACAGGGGAGCTTAATTCACCCCTCCACTTT
TRBV6-5,.,TRBJ2-7,few,14,CASTGGSGYYEQYF,TGTGCCAGCACTGGGGGTAGCGGATATTACGAGCAGTACTTC
TRBV7-6,TRBD2,TRBJ2-7,.,16,CASSPPTSGRYHEQYF,TGTGCCAGCAGCCCTCCGACTAGCGGGAGATACCACGAGCAGTACTTC
TRBV28,TRBD2,TRBJ2-7,.,15,CASYGETSGSYEQYF,TGTGCCAGCTATGGGGAGACTAGCGGCTCCTACGAGCAGTACTTC
TRBV7-9,.,TRBJ2-1,.,15,CASSLGSTTYQGQFF,TGTGCCAGCAGCTTAGGCTCAACGACATATCAAGGGCAGTTCTTC
TRBV28,.,TRBJ1-3,few,14,CASSPTGPGNTIYF,TGTGCCAGCAGCCCCACTGGGCCCGGAAACACCATATATTTT
TRBV6-5,.,TRBJ2-4,.,14,CASSSPTLRNIQYF,TGTGCCAGCAGTTCCCCGACCCTGCGGAACATTCAGTACTTC
TRBV28,TRBD1,TRBJ1-3,.,16,CASTPGGSGGRNTIYF,TGTGCCAGCACCCCTGGGGGATCAGGGGGTAGGAACACCATATATTTT
TRBV10-2,.,TRBJ1-5,.,12,CASRIFGQPQHF,TGCGCCAGCAGAATTTTCGGGCAGCCCCAGCATTTT
TRBV7-2,TRBD1,TRBJ1-2,.,14,CASSFRGRGIGYTF,TGTGCCAGCAGCTTTAGGGGGCGGGGTATCGGCTACACCTTC
TRBV5-1,TRBD2,TRBJ2-3,.,17,CASSPTRVSGRTDTQYF,TGCGCCAGCAGCCCCACTCGGGTCAGCGGGAGAACAGATACGCAGTATTTT
TRBV7-2,.,TRBJ1-2,.,13,CASSLGASIGYTF,TGTGCCAGCAGCTTAGGGGCGTCTATCGGCTACACCTTC
TRBV29-1,.,TRBJ2-7,.,12,CSGGGGAGEQYF,TGCAGCGGAGGAGGGGGGGCCGGCGAGCAGTACTTC
TRBV6-1,.,TRBJ2-3,.,15,CASSEGPGLMDTQYF,TGTGCCAGCAGTGAAGGGCCAGGACTCATGGATACGCAGTATTTT
TRBV7-9,TRBD1,TRBJ2-7,.,15,CSSSLAQGGPAEQYF,TGTTCCAGCAGCTTAGCGCAAGGGGGCCCCGCCGAGCAGTACTTC
TRBV29-1,.,TRBJ2-7,.,13,CSVAAGDIYEQYF,TGCAGCGTTGCGGCGGGGGACATCTACGAGCAGTACTTC
TRBV27,.,TRBJ1-3,once,18,CASSLNSVGAGFGNTIYF,TGTGCCAGCAGTTTAAATTCGGTGGGGGCAGGGTTTGGAAACACCATATATTTT
TRBV28,.,TRBJ1-2,.,14,CASSLSGDDYGYTF,TGTGCCAGCAGTTTGTCAGGGGACGACTATGGCTACACCTTC
TRBV7-3,TRBD1,TRBJ2-5,.,16,CASSLSGGQGVVTQYF,TGTGCCAGCAGCTTAAGCGGGGGACAGGGGGTGGTGACCCAGTACTTC
TRBV11-2,.,TRBJ1-1,.,14,CASTKTAVDTEAFF,TGTGCCAGCACCAAGACGGCGGTGGACACTGAAGCTTTCTTT
TRBV7-8,TRBD2,TRBJ2-7,.,14,CASSLGTRWYEQYF,TGTGCCAGCAGCTTAGGGACTAGATGGTACGAGCAGTACTTC
TRBV5-1,.,TRBJ1-6,few,14,CASSLSNRDSPLHF,TGCGCCAGCAGCTTGAGTAACAGAGATTCACCCCTCCACTTT
TRBV28,.,TRBJ2-1,few,12,CASSLLFNEQFF,TGTGCCAGCAGCCTCTTATTCAATGAGCAGTTCTTC
TRBV28,TRBD1,TRBJ1-5,few,16,CASSLTGGGRDQPQHF,TGTGCCAGCAGTCTGACAGGGGGCGGTAGGGATCAGCCCCAGCATTTT
TRBV11-2,TRBD2,TRBJ2-1,few,16,CASSRGTSGSSDEQFF,TGTGCCAGCAGCAGAGGGACTAGCGGGAGTTCTGATGAGCAGTTCTTC
TRBV6-5,TRBD2,TRBJ2-7,once,16,CASSYSVGTSVYEQYF,TGTGCCAGCAGTTACTCGGTTGGGACTAGCGTCTACGAGCAGTACTTC
TRBV12-5,.,TRBJ2-2,.,16,CASGLVQGGNTGELFF,TGTGCTAGTGGTTTAGTCCAGGGGGGGAACACCGGGGAGCTGTTTTTT
TRBV2,.,TRBJ2-7,.,14,CASSESTTLNEQYF,TGTGCCAGCAGTGAATCTACTACCTTGAACGAGCAGTACTTC
TRBV30,TRBD1,TRBJ2-1,.,21,CAWRNRLGQGESLSSYNEQFF,TGTGCCTGGAGAAACCGGTTGGGACAGGGGGAATCCTTAAGCTCCTACAATGAGCAGTTCTTC
TRBV30,.,TRBJ2-1,.,14,CACGADLSYNEQFF,TGTGCCTGTGGGGCGGACCTCTCCTACAATGAGCAGTTCTTC
TRBV4-1,.,TRBJ2-3,.,13,CASNPGDINTQYF,TGCGCCAGCAATCCCGGGGATATCAATACGCAGTATTTT
TRBV7-9,.,TRBJ1-4,.,14,CASSLASKEEKLFF,TGTGCCAGCAGCTTAGCATCAAAGGAGGAAAAACTGTTTTTT
TRBV6-5,TRBD2,TRBJ2-5,.,15,CASSAEGGGAKTQYF,TGTGCCAGCAGCGCGGAGGGCGGGGGGGCGAAGACCCAGTACTTC
TRBV7-4,.,TRBJ2-3,few,17,CASSLEHNGRGADTQYF,TGTGCCAGCAGCTTAGAGCACAATGGTCGCGGAGCAGATACGCAGTATTTT
TRBV2,TRBD1,TRBJ2-5,.,12,CASNRQGATQYF,TGTGCCAGCAATAGACAGGGGGCGACCCAGTACTTC
TRBV7-2,.,TRBJ2-6,.,15,CASSLDRVGANVLTF,TGTGCCAGCAGCTTAGACAGGGTCGGGGCCAACGTCCTGACTTTC